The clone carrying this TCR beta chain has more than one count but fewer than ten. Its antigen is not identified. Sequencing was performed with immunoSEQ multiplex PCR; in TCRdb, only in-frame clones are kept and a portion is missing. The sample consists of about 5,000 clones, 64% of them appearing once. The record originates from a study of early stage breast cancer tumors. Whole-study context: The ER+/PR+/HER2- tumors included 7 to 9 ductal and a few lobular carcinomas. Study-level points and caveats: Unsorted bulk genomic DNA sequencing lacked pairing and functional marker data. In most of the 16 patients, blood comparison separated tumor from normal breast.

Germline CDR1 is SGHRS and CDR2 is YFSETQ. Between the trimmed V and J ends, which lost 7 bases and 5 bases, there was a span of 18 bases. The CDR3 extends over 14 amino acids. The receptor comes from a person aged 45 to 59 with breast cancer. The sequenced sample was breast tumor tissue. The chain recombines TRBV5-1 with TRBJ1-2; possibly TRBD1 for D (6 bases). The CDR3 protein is CASGRTDTRYGYTF. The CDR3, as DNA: TGCGCCAGCGGTAGGACAGATACGAGATATGGCTACACCTTC.